Presented here are 15 T cell receptor beta chains from one specimen sequenced in a study of blood T cell repertoires in COVID-19. Sequencing was performed with immunoSEQ multiplex PCR; in TCRdb, only in-frame clones are kept and a portion is missing. The table shows around 190,000 clones, with around 83% occurring only once. Sequencing input: PBMCs or T cells enriched from blood (not recorded which). The source is a middle-aged woman in a cohort exposed to, infected with or recovered from COVID-19 (not recorded which).

The chain combines TRBV11-2 with TRBJ1-2, with D tentatively TRBD1 (6 bases). CDR1 and CDR2 (germline): SGHAT, FQNNGV. The CDR3 is 16 amino acids. V was trimmed by 2 bases and J by 3 bases, leaving 16 bases between them. The DNA of the CDR3 is TGTGCCAGCAGCTTACCATCGTCGGACAGCTACTATGGCTACACCTTC. This sequence encodes CASSLPSSDSYYGYTF. The whole variable domain, remainder taken from reference TRBV11-2 and TRBJ1-2, is EAGVAQSPRYKIIEKRQSVAFWCNPISGHATLYWYQQILGQGPKLLIQFQNNGVVDDSQLPKDRFSAERLKGVDSTLKIQPAKLEDSAVYLCASSLPSSDSYYGYTFGSGTRLTVV.

This chain connects TRBV29-1 to TRBJ2-1, with D perhaps TRBD2 (5 bases). CDR3 length: 11 residues. Germline CDR1 is SQVTM and CDR2 is ANQGSEA. V was trimmed by 5 bases and J by 9 bases, leaving 11 bases between them. CDR3 in amino acids: CSVKTNFEQFF. The CDR3 nucleotides are TGCAGCGTTAAGACTAATTTTGAGCAGTTCTTC.

The chain joins TRBV27 to TRBJ2-3; 12 nucleotides agree with TRBD2. V was pared by 4 bases and J by 2 bases, with 13 bases of the junction left unmatched. The V gene's germline CDR1 is MNHEY and CDR2 SMNVEV (reference sequence). The CDR3 totals 19 residues. The CDR3 sequence is CASSSRGLAGPLVTDTQYF. The CDR3 bases are TGTGCCAGCAGTTCAAGAGGACTAGCGGGACCTCTGGTCACAGATACGCAGTATTTT.

This chain joins TRBV14 and TRBJ2-6; D is uncertain. Germline CDR1 and CDR2: SGHDN and FVKESK. There are 19 residues in the CDR3. V was clipped by 1 base and J by 2 bases, with 18 bases between them. The CDR3 DNA is TGTGCCAGCAGCCAAGGAGATTCCCACGGGTTGACTGGGGCCAACGTCCTGACTTTC. It is translated as CASSQGDSHGLTGANVLTF.

This chain links TRBV4-1 with TRBJ2-7, with D hard to call. The CDR3 has 15 residues. CDR1 is MGHRA and CDR2 is YSYEKL in the germline V gene. The germline V and J ends were trimmed by 0 bases and 2 bases, with 11 bases remaining between them. DNA of the CDR3: TGCGCCAGCAGCCAAGAGGTGAGACAAACCTACGAGCAGTACTTC. Its translation is CASSQEVRQTYEQYF.

The CDR3 is CASSLAENTQYF. The CDR3 coding sequence is TGTGCCAGCAGCTTAGCAGAGAATACGCAGTATTTT. The V and J genes are TRBV7-6 and TRBJ2-3; no reliable D call. V shed 0 bases and J shed 7 bases, with 5 bases lying between them. In germline, CDR1 is SGHVS, CDR2 FNYEAQ. This CDR3 comprises 12 residues.

This clone was seen more than once but under ten times. V and J are TRBV5-1 and TRBJ1-2, with 7 bases that match TRBD1. V shed 0 bases and J 2 bases; nucleotides not matched to a gene: 7. The CDR3 length is 16 residues. Germline V lookup: CDR1 SGHRS, CDR2 YFSETQ. The CDR3 loop reads CASSLAAGGSNYGYTF. The CDR3 nucleotides are TGCGCCAGCAGCTTGGCGGCAGGGGGATCCAACTATGGCTACACCTTC.

Only a few counts were recorded for this clone. The chain couples TRBV6-1 to TRBJ1-2; perhaps TRBD1 as D (5 bases). The V and J ends lost 3 bases and 5 bases respectively, with 13 bases between them. The germline V gene encodes CDR1 MNHNS and CDR2 SASEGT. The CDR3 covers 14 residues. DNA of the CDR3: TGTGCCAGCAGTGACCTGCTCAGACAGTATGGCTACACCTTC. Its translation: CASSDLLRQYGYTF.

The gene calls are TRBV7-9 and TRBJ2-7; D is ambiguous. This CDR3 is built from 16 residues. V was trimmed by 5 bases and J by 2 bases, leaving 19 bases between them. Germline V lookup: CDR1 SEHNR, CDR2 FQNEAQ (reference sequence). CDR3: CASSHPGYNRAYEQYF. DNA for the CDR3: TGTGCCAGCAGCCATCCTGGCTACAACAGAGCCTACGAGCAGTACTTC.

This clone was seen more than once but under ten times. The genes are TRBV15 and TRBJ2-3; the match to TRBD2 covers 7 bases. V lost 5 bases to trimming and J lost 1 base; unmatched junction nucleotides: 6. The CDR3 length is 15 residues. Looked up from germline, CDR1 is LNHNV and CDR2 is YYDKDF (reference sequence). The CDR3 DNA reads as TGTGCCACCAGCGGAGCGGGACTTGGCACAGATACGCAGTATTTT. Residues: CATSGAGLGTDTQYF.

J is TRBJ1-1 and V is TRBV5-1; 11 nucleotides agree with TRBD1. Germline V CDR1 and CDR2: SGHRS, YFSETQ. V shed 4 bases, J shed 5 bases, and the junction held 7 bases outside the gene matches. This CDR3 region has 15 residues. CDR3 protein: CASSGRTGGNTEAFF. CDR3 coding DNA: TGCGCCAGCAGCGGGCGGACAGGGGGCAATACTGAAGCTTTCTTT.

This chain links TRBV5-6 with TRBJ1-5; weak D call: TRBD1 (6 bases). V was trimmed by 4 bases and J by 4 bases, leaving 9 bases between them. CDR1 and CDR2 (germline): SGHDT, YYEEEE. CDR3 length: 13 residues. CDR3 nucleotide sequence: TGTGCCAGCAGCGCCACAGGGAATCAGCCCCAGCATTTT. Amino acid sequence: CASSATGNQPQHF.

The chain joins TRBV19 to TRBJ2-7; 7 bases are shared with TRBD1. V gave up 5 bases and J gave up 2 bases; unmatched junction bases: 12. The CDR3 covers 16 residues. The V gene's germline CDR1 is LNHDA and CDR2 SQIVND (reference sequence). CDR3 bases: TGTGCCAGTAGTCCAACAGACTCTACAGGGGCCTACGAGCAGTACTTC. This encodes CASSPTDSTGAYEQYF. The complete variable domain, with remaining parts taken from reference TRBV19 and TRBJ2-7, reads DGGITQSPKYLFRKEGQNVTLSCEQNLNHDAMYWYRQDPGQGLRLIYYSQIVNDFQKGDIAEGYSVSREKKESFPLTVTSAQKNPTAFYLCASSPTDSTGAYEQYFGPGTRLTVT.

The chain employs TRBV7-8 and TRBJ1-3; 7 nucleotides agree with TRBD1. Per germline, CDR1 SGHVS and CDR2 FQNEAQ. V was clipped by 5 bases and J by 3 bases; unmatched bases: 4. CDR3 length equals 14 residues. In DNA form, the CDR3 reads TGTGCCAGCAGCCGACAGGGAGGTGGAAACACCATATATTTT. Encoded protein: CASSRQGGGNTIYF.

The chain joins TRBV19 to TRBJ2-1, with D perhaps matching TRBD2 (5 bases). Trimming took 3 bases from V and 5 from J, leaving 8 bases between them. The CDR3 sequence is 13 residues long. Germline loops: CDR1 LNHDA, CDR2 SQIVND (reference sequence). The CDR3 DNA sequence: TGTGCCAGTAGTATTAACGGGGACAATGAGCAGTTCTTC. Protein: CASSINGDNEQFF. The full variable domain, its missing parts supplied by reference TRBV19 and TRBJ2-1, is DGGITQSPKYLFRKEGQNVTLSCEQNLNHDAMYWYRQDPGQGLRLIYYSQIVNDFQKGDIAEGYSVSREKKESFPLTVTSAQKNPTAFYLCASSINGDNEQFFGPGTRLTVL.